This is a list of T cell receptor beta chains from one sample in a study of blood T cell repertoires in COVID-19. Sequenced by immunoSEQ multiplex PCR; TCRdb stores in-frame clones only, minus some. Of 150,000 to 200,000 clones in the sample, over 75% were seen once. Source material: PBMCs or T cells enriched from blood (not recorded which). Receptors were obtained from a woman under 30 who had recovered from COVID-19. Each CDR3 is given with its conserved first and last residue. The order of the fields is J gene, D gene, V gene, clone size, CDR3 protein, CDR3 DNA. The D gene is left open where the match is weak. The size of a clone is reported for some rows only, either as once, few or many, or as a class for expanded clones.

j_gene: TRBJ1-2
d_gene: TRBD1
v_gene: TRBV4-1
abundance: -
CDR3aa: CASSQGHTGGKGYTF
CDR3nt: TGCGCCAGCAGCCAAGGACATACAGGGGGCAAAGGCTACACCTTC

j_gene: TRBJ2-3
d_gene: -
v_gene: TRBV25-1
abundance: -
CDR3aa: CASSDTLAPSTDTQYF
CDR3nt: TGTGCCAGCAGTGATACGTTAGCCCCCTCCACAGATACGCAGTATTTT

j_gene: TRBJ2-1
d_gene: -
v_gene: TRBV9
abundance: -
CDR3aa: CASSGSPSGSSYNEQFF
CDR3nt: TGTGCCAGCAGCGGCTCCCCCTCCGGGAGCTCCTACAATGAGCAGTTCTTC

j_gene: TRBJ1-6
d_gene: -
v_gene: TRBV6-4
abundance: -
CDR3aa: CASSDSSDYNSPLHF
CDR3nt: TGTGCCAGCAGTGACTCGTCAGATTATAATTCACCCCTCCACTTT

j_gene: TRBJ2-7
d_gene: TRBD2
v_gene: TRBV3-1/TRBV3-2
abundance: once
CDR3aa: CASSPGLAGYEQYF
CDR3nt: TGTGCCAGCAGCCCCGGACTAGCGGGCTACGAGCAGTACTTC

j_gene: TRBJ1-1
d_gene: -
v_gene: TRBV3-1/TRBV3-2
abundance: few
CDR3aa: CASSQQETEAFF
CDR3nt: TGTGCCAGCAGCCAACAGGAAACTGAAGCTTTCTTT

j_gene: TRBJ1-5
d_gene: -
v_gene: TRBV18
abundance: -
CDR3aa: CASSPIRARDQPQHF
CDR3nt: TGTGCCAGCTCACCAATCAGGGCTCGGGATCAGCCCCAGCATTTT

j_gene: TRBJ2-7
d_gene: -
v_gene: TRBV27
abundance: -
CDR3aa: CASSFGTRYEQYF
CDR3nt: TGTGCCAGCAGTTTCGGGACAAGGTACGAGCAGTACTTC

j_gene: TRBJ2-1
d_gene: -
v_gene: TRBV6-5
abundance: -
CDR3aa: CATTELYNEQFF
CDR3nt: TGTGCCACGACAGAACTGTACAATGAGCAGTTCTTC

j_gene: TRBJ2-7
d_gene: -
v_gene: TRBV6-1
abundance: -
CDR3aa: CASSEGGRYEQYF
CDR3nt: TGTGCCAGCAGTGAAGGGGGCAGGTACGAGCAGTACTTC

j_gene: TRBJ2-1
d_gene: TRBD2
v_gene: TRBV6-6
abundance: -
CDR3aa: CASSPSGTSLGEQFF
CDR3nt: TGTGCCAGCAGTCCGTCCGGGACTAGCCTTGGTGAGCAGTTCTTC

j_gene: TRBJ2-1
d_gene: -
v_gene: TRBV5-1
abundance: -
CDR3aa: CASSPDSGSSDEQFF
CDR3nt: TGCGCCAGCAGCCCTGACTCGGGGAGTTCAGATGAGCAGTTCTTC

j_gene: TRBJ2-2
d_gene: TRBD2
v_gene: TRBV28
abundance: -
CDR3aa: CASSLRDLGLASTGELFF
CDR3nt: TGTGCCAGCAGTTTACGCGACCTAGGACTAGCTAGCACCGGGGAGCTGTTTTTT

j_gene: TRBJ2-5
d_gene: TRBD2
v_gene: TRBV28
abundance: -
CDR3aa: CASSLLGTSDQETQYF
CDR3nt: TGTGCCAGCAGTTTATTGGGGACTAGCGACCAAGAGACCCAGTACTTC

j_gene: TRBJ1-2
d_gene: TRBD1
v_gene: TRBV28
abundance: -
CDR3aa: CASSFPLAGGNYGYTF
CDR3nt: TGTGCCAGCAGTTTTCCTTTGGCAGGGGGGAACTATGGCTACACCTTC

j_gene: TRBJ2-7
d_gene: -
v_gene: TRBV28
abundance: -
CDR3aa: CASSFRGEQYF
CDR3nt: TGTGCCAGCAGTTTTCGGGGGGAGCAGTACTTC

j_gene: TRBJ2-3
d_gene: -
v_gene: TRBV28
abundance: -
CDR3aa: CASSIQSTDTQYF
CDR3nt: TGTGCCAGCAGTATACAATCCACAGATACGCAGTATTTT

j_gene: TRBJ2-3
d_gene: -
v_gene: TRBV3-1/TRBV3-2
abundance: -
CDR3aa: CASSHSLTGGPQYF
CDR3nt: TGTGCCAGCAGCCATAGCCTAACCGGGGGGCCTCAGTATTTT

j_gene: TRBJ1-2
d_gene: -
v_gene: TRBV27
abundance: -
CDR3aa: CASSSLRRTVGGYGYTF
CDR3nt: TGTGCCAGCAGTTCTTTGAGACGCACTGTAGGGGGCTATGGCTACACCTTC

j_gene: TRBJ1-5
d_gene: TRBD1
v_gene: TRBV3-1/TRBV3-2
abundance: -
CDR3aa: CASSQGQGVVGNQPQHF
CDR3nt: TGTGCCAGCAGCCAAGGACAGGGAGTCGTTGGCAATCAGCCCCAGCATTTT

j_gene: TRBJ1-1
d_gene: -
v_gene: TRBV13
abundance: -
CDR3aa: CASSLRTVNTEAFF
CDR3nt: TGTGCCAGCAGCCTCAGAACAGTGAACACTGAAGCTTTCTTT

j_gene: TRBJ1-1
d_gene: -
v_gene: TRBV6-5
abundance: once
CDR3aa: CASSYNRAKNTEAFF
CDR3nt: TGTGCCAGCAGTTACAACAGGGCTAAGAACACTGAAGCTTTCTTT

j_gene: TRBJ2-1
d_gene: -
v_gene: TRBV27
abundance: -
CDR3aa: CASSQLAFSSYNEQFF
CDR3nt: TGTGCCAGCAGTCAACTAGCATTCAGCTCCTACAATGAGCAGTTCTTC

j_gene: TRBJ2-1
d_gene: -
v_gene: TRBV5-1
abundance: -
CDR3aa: CASSLAGDHSYNEQFF
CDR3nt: TGCGCCAGCAGCTTGGCAGGGGACCACTCCTACAATGAGCAGTTCTTC

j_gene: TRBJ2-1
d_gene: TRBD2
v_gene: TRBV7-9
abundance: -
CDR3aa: CASRLLAGGGNEQFF
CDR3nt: TGTGCCAGCAGGTTACTAGCGGGAGGGGGAAATGAGCAGTTCTTC

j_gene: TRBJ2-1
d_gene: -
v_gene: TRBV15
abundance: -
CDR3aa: CATSRDGREMYNEQFF
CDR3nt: TGTGCCACCAGCCGGGACGGGAGAGAAATGTACAATGAGCAGTTCTTC

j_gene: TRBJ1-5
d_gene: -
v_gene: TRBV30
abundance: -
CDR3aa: CAWSGGGNQPQHF
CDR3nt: TGTGCCTGGAGTGGCGGTGGGAATCAGCCCCAGCATTTT

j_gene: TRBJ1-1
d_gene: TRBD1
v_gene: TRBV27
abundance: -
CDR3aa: CASSLDRGNTEAFF
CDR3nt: TGTGCCAGCAGTTTAGACAGGGGGAACACTGAAGCTTTCTTT

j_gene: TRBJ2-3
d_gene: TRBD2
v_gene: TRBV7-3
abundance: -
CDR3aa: CASSLSSGRTDTQYF
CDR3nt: TGTGCCAGCAGCTTGAGTAGCGGGAGAACAGATACGCAGTATTTT

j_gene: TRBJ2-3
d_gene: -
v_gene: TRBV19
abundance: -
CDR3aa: CASSIGTSREGGDTQYF
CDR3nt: TGTGCCAGTAGTATAGGAACGAGTAGGGAAGGAGGAGATACGCAGTATTTT

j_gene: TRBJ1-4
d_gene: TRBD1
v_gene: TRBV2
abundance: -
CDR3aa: CASRGTGVEKLFF
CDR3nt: TGTGCCAGCAGGGGGACAGGGGTTGAAAAACTGTTTTTT

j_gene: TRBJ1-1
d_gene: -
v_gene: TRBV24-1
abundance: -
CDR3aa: CATSDSRGWNTEAFF
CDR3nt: TGTGCCACCAGTGATTCCAGGGGCTGGAACACTGAAGCTTTCTTT

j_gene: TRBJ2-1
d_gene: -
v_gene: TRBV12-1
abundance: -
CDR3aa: CASSFRSREHLGRFF
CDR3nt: TGTGCCAGCAGCTTTAGGTCGAGGGAACACCTAGGTCGGTTCTTC

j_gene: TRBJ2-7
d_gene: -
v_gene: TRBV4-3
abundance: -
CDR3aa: CASSQHVAGNYEQYF
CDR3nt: TGCGCCAGCAGCCAACATGTAGCCGGAAACTACGAGCAGTACTTC

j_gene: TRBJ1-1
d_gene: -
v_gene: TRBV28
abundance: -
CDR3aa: CASSFLRRQLNTEAFF
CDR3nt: TGTGCCAGCAGTTTTCTCCGCCGACAGTTGAACACTGAAGCTTTCTTT

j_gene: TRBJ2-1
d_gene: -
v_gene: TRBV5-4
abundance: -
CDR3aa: CASSLGTASNEQFF
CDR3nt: TGTGCCAGCAGCTTGGGGACAGCCTCTAATGAGCAGTTCTTC

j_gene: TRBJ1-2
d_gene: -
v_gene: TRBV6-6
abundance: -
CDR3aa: CASSYLPGEDGYTF
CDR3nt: TGTGCCAGCAGTTACTTGCCGGGGGAGGATGGCTACACCTTC

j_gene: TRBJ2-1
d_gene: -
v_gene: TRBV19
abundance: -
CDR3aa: CASSTITSRTDEQFF
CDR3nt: TGTGCCAGTAGTACGATAACTAGCAGGACGGATGAGCAGTTCTTC

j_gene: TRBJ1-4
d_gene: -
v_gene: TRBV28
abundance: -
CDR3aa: CASSLRQARGEKLFF
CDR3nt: TGTGCCAGCAGTTTAAGACAGGCTCGGGGTGAAAAACTGTTTTTT

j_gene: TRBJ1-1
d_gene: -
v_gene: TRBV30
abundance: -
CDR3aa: CAWTLFATEAFF
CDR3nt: TGTGCCTGGACCCTGTTTGCGACTGAAGCTTTCTTT

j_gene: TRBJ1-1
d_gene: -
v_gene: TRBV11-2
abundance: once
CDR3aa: CASSDGGENTEAFF
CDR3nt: TGTGCCAGCAGCGACGGCGGGGAGAACACTGAAGCTTTCTTT

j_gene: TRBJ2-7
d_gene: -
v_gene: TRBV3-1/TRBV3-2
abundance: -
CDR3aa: CASSQFPFVGDYEQYF
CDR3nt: TGTGCCAGCAGCCAATTTCCCTTTGTGGGAGACTACGAGCAGTACTTC

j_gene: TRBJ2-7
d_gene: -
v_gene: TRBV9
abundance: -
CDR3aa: CASSVLPAGHYEQYF
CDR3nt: TGTGCCAGCAGCGTACTTCCAGCGGGTCACTACGAGCAGTACTTC

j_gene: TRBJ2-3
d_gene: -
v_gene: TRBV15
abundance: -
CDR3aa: CATSRDGGVHTDTQYF
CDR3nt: TGTGCCACCAGCAGAGATGGGGGCGTACACACAGATACGCAGTATTTT

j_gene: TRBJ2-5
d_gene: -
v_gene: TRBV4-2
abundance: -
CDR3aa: CASSQDGRGETQYF
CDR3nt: TGTGCCAGCAGCCAAGATGGCCGGGGAGAGACCCAGTACTTC